Below are 30 T cell receptor beta chains sequenced from a single sample in a study of blood T cell repertoires in COVID-19. TCRdb's copy holds only in-frame clones and misses some; the assay was immunoSEQ multiplex PCR. The profile covers 80,000 or so clones, with roughly 80% appearing a single time and around 10% taken by the ten largest. The material sequenced was peripheral blood. All receptors come from a human donor in a cohort sampled during active COVID-19.

V and J are TRBV12-3 or TRBV12-4 and TRBJ2-5; D is ambiguous. The CDR3 has 12 amino acids. The V and J ends lost 2 bases and 4 bases respectively, with 5 bases between them. CDR3 residues: CASSLIGETQYF. The CDR3 DNA sequence: TGTGCCAGCAGTTTAATCGGAGAGACCCAGTACTTC.

The chain is built from TRBV12-5 and TRBJ1-5, with TRBD1 identical over 7 bases. Unmatched junction bases numbered 15, after V lost 1 base and J lost 3 bases. The CDR3 consists of 19 residues. Germline lookup yields CDR1 LGHNT and CDR2 FRNRAP. This chain's CDR3 is CASGLDRDRLHEANQPQHF. Here the CDR3 DNA reads TGTGCTAGTGGTTTGGACCGGGACAGATTGCATGAAGCCAATCAGCCCCAGCATTTT. The variable domain in full, completed from reference TRBV12-5 and TRBJ1-5, reads DARVTQTPRHKVTEMGQEVTMRCQPILGHNTVFWYRQTMMQGLELLAYFRNRAPLDDSGMPKDRFSAEMPDATLATLKIQPSEPRDSAVYFCASGLDRDRLHEANQPQHFGDGTRLSIL.

In this sample, this clone turned up a few times. The V and J genes are TRBV6-6 and TRBJ2-7, with TRBD1 as a possible D gene (9 bases). With 5 bases removed from V and 1 base from J, the gap between germline ends came to 15 bases. Germline-derived CDR1 and CDR2 are MNHNY and SVGAGI (reference sequence). The CDR3 runs 15 residues. The DNA for the CDR3 is TGTGCCAGCAGTCGCGGGGGGACAGGGTCCTACGAGCAGTACTTC. Its protein product is CASSRGGTGSYEQYF.

The rearrangement uses TRBV19 and TRBJ1-5; no clear D. Germline values: CDR1 LNHDA, CDR2 SQIVND (reference sequence). The CDR3 extends over 15 amino acids. V was cut by 5 bases and J by 2 bases, with 13 bases left in between. The CDR3, as DNA: TGTGCCAGTAGTGGTGGGGAGGGCGGCAATCAGCCCCAGCATTTT. This codes for CASSGGEGGNQPQHF.

This clone was seen only a few times. The chain has TRBV9 and TRBJ1-2, with D unclear. Trimming left V 6 bases short and J 5 bases short, with 17 bases between. The CDR3 has 14 residues. Germline loops: CDR1 SGDLS, CDR2 YYNGEE. CDR3 amino acids: CASNPSGGIYGYTF. DNA for the CDR3: TGTGCCAGCAATCCCTCGGGAGGAATATATGGCTACACCTTC.

The chain uses TRBV9 and TRBJ1-3; no clear D. The CDR3 loop spans 15 amino acids. Trimming shortened V by 2 bases and J by 3 bases, and 12 bases separated the two germline ends. Per the germline V gene, CDR1 is SGDLS and CDR2 is YYNGEE. Here the CDR3 DNA reads TGTGCCAGCAGCGTCGACCTGTCGGGTGGAAACACCATATATTTT. Its translation: CASSVDLSGGNTIYF.

This clone occurred a few times. The chain employs TRBV28 and TRBJ2-7, with D possibly matching TRBD2 (5 bases). The CDR3 length is 15 residues. The V gene lost 6 bases and the J gene lost 2 bases, with 17 bases spanning the gap. Germline V gene data show CDR1 as MDHEN and CDR2 as SYDVKM. CDR3 region: CASSPSPWGTYEQYF. The CDR3 DNA sequence: TGTGCCAGCAGCCCTAGCCCCTGGGGAACCTACGAGCAGTACTTC.

This chain uses TRBV30 with TRBJ2-1; 12 bases agree with TRBD2. The length of the CDR3 is 15 residues. Germline-derived CDR1 and CDR2 are GTSNPN and SVGIG (reference sequence). Trimming cost V 0 bases and J 7 bases; bases outside gene matches: 4. Written as DNA, the CDR3 is TGTGCCTGGAGTGTGACTAGCGGGGGTAGGAATGAGCAGTTCTTC. This encodes CAWSVTSGGRNEQFF.

V gene TRBV27 combines with J gene TRBJ2-2, with D possibly being TRBD2 (6 bases). The CDR3 consists of 15 residues. V dropped 6 bases and J dropped 3 bases, with 14 bases sitting between them. The V gene's germline CDR1 is MNHEY and CDR2 SMNVEV (reference sequence). The CDR3 DNA is TGTGCCAGCAGACCTATCGGGGACTACACCGGGGAGCTGTTTTTT. Encoded protein: CASRPIGDYTGELFF.

This chain joins TRBV7-6 and TRBJ1-1; D uncertain. The length of the CDR3 is 12 residues. Trimming removed 2 bases from V and 3 bases from J, with 4 bases in between. CDR1 is SGHVS and CDR2 is FNYEAQ in the germline V gene. Here the CDR3 DNA reads TGTGCCAGCAGCTTAACGGACACTGAAGCTTTCTTT. This translates into CASSLTDTEAFF. Using reference TRBV7-6 and TRBJ1-1 for the parts outside the CDR3, the full variable domain is GAGVSQSPRYKVTKRGQDVALRCDPISGHVSLYWYRQALGQGPEFLTYFNYEAQQDKSGLPNDRFSAERPEGSISTLTIQRTEQRDSAMYRCASSLTDTEAFFGQGTRLTVV.

The chain employs TRBV24-1 and TRBJ2-7; 7 positions match TRBD1. The CDR3 runs to 15 residues. Germline CDR1 and CDR2: KGHDR and SFDVKD. V gave up 8 bases and J gave up 3 bases; unmatched junction bases: 12. The CDR3 sequence is CATTPPTGTDYEQYF. The DNA for the CDR3 is TGTGCCACCACCCCCCCGACAGGGACAGACTACGAGCAGTACTTC.

The chain uses TRBV10-3 and TRBJ1-4; D is unclear. CDR1 and CDR2 from the germline V gene are ENHRY and SYGVKD. Trimming stripped 0 bases from V and 4 bases from J, with 9 bases between. This CDR3 is built from 15 residues. CDR3 sequence: CAISESRVNNEKLFF. Written as DNA, the CDR3 is TGTGCCATCAGTGAGTCGAGGGTAAATAATGAAAAACTGTTTTTT.

This clone was seen only once. The V call is TRBV5-1, the J call TRBJ2-2; perhaps TRBD2 as D (6 bases). Germline-derived CDR1 and CDR2 are SGHRS and YFSETQ. The CDR3 sequence is 16 residues long. Trimming removed 0 bases at V and 3 bases at J, with 12 bases between. In DNA form, the CDR3 reads TGCGCCAGCAGCTTGGGGCCCGGAGGGGACACCGGGGAGCTGTTTTTT. Amino acids: CASSLGPGGDTGELFF.

V and J are TRBV2 and TRBJ2-4; possible D gene TRBD1, 6 bases. Germline assignment: CDR1 SNHLY and CDR2 FYNNEI. This CDR3 contains 16 residues. Trimming pared 6 bases from V and 2 bases from J, leaving 17 bases between. The chain's CDR3 is CASRFAAGDTKNIQYF. CDR3 bases: TGTGCCAGCAGGTTCGCGGCAGGGGACACCAAAAACATTCAGTACTTC.

This clone was seen just once. As DNA, the CDR3 is TGTGCCAGCAGCTCCCCCGGACAGGGCGCACTGCGCACTGAAGCTTTCTTT. Its translation: CASSSPGQGALRTEAFF. The V and J genes are TRBV5-6 and TRBJ1-1; 8 bases fit TRBD1. V was clipped by 3 bases and J by 4 bases; unmatched bases: 14. This CDR3 spans 17 amino acids. Germline V gene lookup returns CDR1 SGHDT and CDR2 YYEEEE.

The chain combines TRBV2 with TRBJ2-5; TRBD1 agrees at 9 bases. With V trimmed by 5 bases and J by 5 bases, 9 bases remained unmatched. Germline V gives CDR1 SNHLY, CDR2 FYNNEI. The CDR3 spans 15 residues. The CDR3 loop reads CASSTGDRVSETQYF. The DNA for the CDR3 is TGTGCCAGCAGTACCGGGGACAGGGTCTCGGAGACCCAGTACTTC.

As DNA, the CDR3 is TGCGCCAGCAGCCGACAAGACAGTATCCTCTACGAGCAGTACTTC. Translation: CASSRQDSILYEQYF. The chain has TRBV4-1 and TRBJ2-7, with D maybe TRBD1 (5 bases). Per germline, CDR1 MGHRA and CDR2 YSYEKL. This CDR3 is built from 15 residues. Trimming took 4 bases from V and 3 from J, leaving 16 bases between them.

V and J are TRBV15 and TRBJ2-3, with 12 bases that match TRBD2. Germline trimming cut 0 bases from V and 2 bases from J; bases unmatched to any gene: 3. The CDR3 totals 17 residues. Germline lookup yields CDR1 LNHNV and CDR2 YYDKDF (reference sequence). The CDR3 coding sequence is TGTGCCACCAGCAGAGATCTAGCGGGGGGGTACACAGATACGCAGTATTTT. Translation: CATSRDLAGGYTDTQYF.

CDR3 protein: CASSRSGGGLGAFF. CDR3 sequence (DNA): TGTGCCAGCAGCCGGAGCGGGGGTGGACTCGGAGCTTTCTTT. This sequence joins TRBV3-1 (or the pseudogene TRBV3-2) and TRBJ1-1, with a tentative D call TRBD1 (5 bases). V shed 4 bases and J shed 10 bases, with 19 bases lying between them. The CDR3 is made up of 14 amino acids. Per germline, CDR1 LGHDT and CDR2 YNNKEL (reference sequence).

This clone has just a few counts. The chain couples TRBV28 to TRBJ1-1; D ambiguous. From germline, CDR1 is MDHEN and CDR2 SYDVKM. Trimming pared 10 bases from V and 5 bases from J, leaving 20 bases between. This CDR3 contains 14 residues. The CDR3 spells CATTDERWRTEAFF. The CDR3 DNA reads as TGTGCCACTACGGACGAACGATGGAGGACTGAAGCTTTCTTT.

The V and J genes are TRBV7-2 and TRBJ2-7, with TRBD2 as a possible D gene (7 bases). Trimming cost V 0 bases and J 3 bases, with 12 bases left between them. Germline-derived CDR1 and CDR2 are SGHTA and FQGNSA. The CDR3 sequence is 15 residues long. CDR3 sequence: CASSLAGGPHYEQYF. CDR3 in DNA: TGTGCCAGCAGCTTAGCGGGGGGGCCGCACTACGAGCAGTACTTC.

This chain joins TRBV2 and TRBJ2-7; 10 positions match TRBD1. The CDR3 covers 15 residues. Germline loops: CDR1 SNHLY, CDR2 FYNNEI. V shed 4 bases, J shed 5 bases, and the junction held 8 bases outside the gene matches. The DNA for the CDR3 is TGTGCCAGCAGTGCCTGGACAGGGGGAGGCAACGAGCAGTACTTC. Encoded protein: CASSAWTGGGNEQYF.

The chain carries TRBV6-6 and TRBJ2-5, with 10 bases that match TRBD2. The CDR3 has 15 amino acids. J gave up 4 bases and V 4 bases, and 6 bases lay outside the gene matches. Germline V gene sequence: CDR1 MNHNY, CDR2 SVGAGI (reference sequence). CDR3 sequence (DNA): TGTGCCAGCAGTTCCGGAGCGGGGGGGCTAGAGACCCAGTACTTC. Translating gives CASSSGAGGLETQYF.

The chain employs TRBV3-1 (or the pseudogene TRBV3-2) and TRBJ1-6, with D maybe TRBD1 (6 bases). Deletions cut 1 base from V and 7 bases from J, with 11 bases between. The CDR3 extends over 15 amino acids. Per the germline V gene, CDR1 is LGHDT and CDR2 is YNNKEL (reference sequence). CDR3 sequence (DNA): TGTGCCAGCAGCCAAGGGACCCAGGGGAATTCACCCCTCCACTTT. Protein: CASSQGTQGNSPLHF.

The chain carries TRBV3-1 (or the pseudogene TRBV3-2) and TRBJ2-3; 8 nucleotides align to TRBD2. The CDR3 contains 14 residues. Losses at the gene ends were 4 bases for V and 5 bases for J; bases not matched to a gene: 5. In germline, CDR1 is LGHDT, CDR2 YNNKEL (reference sequence). As DNA, the CDR3 is TGTGCCAGCAGCCCTCCGGGGGGGGAAGATACGCAGTATTTT. Residues: CASSPPGGEDTQYF.

V is TRBV29-1 and J is TRBJ1-1; 10 nucleotides match TRBD1. Per the germline V gene, CDR1 is SQVTM and CDR2 is ANQGSEA. V gave up 7 bases and J gave up 7 bases; unmatched junction bases: 9. The CDR3 totals 13 residues. For the CDR3, the DNA is TGCAGCGCCCCGGGACAGGGGTTCGTTGAAGCTTTCTTT. Amino acid sequence: CSAPGQGFVEAFF.

This chain joins TRBV7-9 and TRBJ1-4; 7 nucleotides agree with TRBD1. The CDR3 is made up of 14 amino acids. From germline, CDR1 is SEHNR and CDR2 FQNEAQ (reference sequence). The junction had 3 bases not matched to a gene; V was cut back by 5 bases and J by 3 bases. DNA of the CDR3: TGTGCCAGCAGCACCGACAGGGCTAATGAAAAACTGTTTTTT. Amino acids: CASSTDRANEKLFF.

The rearrangement joins TRBV7-9 to TRBJ2-5, with 7 bases that match TRBD2. V trimming: 5 bases; J trimming: 4 bases; junction bases outside the gene matches: 22. The CDR3 runs 19 residues. CDR1 SEHNR and CDR2 FQNEAQ come from the germline V gene (reference sequence). CDR3 amino acids: CASSRGVWGRTIRGETQYF. CDR3 nucleotides: TGTGCCAGCAGCCGGGGGGTGTGGGGCAGGACTATTCGAGGAGAGACCCAGTACTTC.

This clone has just one count. This sequence joins TRBV5-1 and TRBJ2-7; weak D call: TRBD1 (6 bases). Germline loops: CDR1 SGHRS, CDR2 YFSETQ. With 3 bases removed from V and 4 bases from J, the gap between germline ends came to 17 bases. This CDR3 spans 15 amino acids. The CDR3 bases are TGCGCCAGCAGCTGGGCAGAAACAACAGGGTACGAGCAGTACTTC. As protein: CASSWAETTGYEQYF.

This chain links TRBV7-2 with TRBJ2-7; 12 positions match TRBD2. Germline trimming cut 4 bases from V and 2 bases from J; bases unmatched to any gene: 6. This CDR3 contains 16 residues. The germline V gene has CDR1 SGHTA and CDR2 FQGNSA. The CDR3 nucleotides are TGTGCCAGCAGCTCGTACGCTAGCGGGGGGGCCTACGAGCAGTACTTC. Translated: CASSSYASGGAYEQYF.